This T cell receptor beta chain was observed in a study of brain T cells in children with intractable seizures. Study-level points and caveats: HCMV serostatus was not known, and viral specificity came from CDR3 similarity only.

To note about this clone: As yet, its antigen is unknown.

CDR1 is MGHRA and CDR2 is YSYEKL in the germline V gene. V lost 5 bases and J 4 bases, leaving 17 bases between the germline ends. The CDR3 extends over 15 amino acids. TCRdb keeps only in-frame clones here, not all; method: immunoSEQ multiplex PCR. The data show fewer than 150,000 clones, roughly 92% seen once. Sequencing was limited to surgery cases with top T cell transcript signatures in brain tissue. At least one anti-epileptic drug was given before surgery. The TCR originated in a boy less than two years old with hemimegalencephaly and intractable seizures. J is TRBJ2-5 and V is TRBV4-1; weak D call: TRBD1 (6 bases). The sequencing used peripheral blood, collected at surgery. CDR3 sequence: CASSGWTVLGETQYF. The CDR3 DNA is TGCGCCAGCAGCGGGTGGACAGTTCTCGGAGAGACCCAGTACTTC.